This T cell receptor beta chain was documented in a study of cytomegalovirus exposure and HLA in healthy donors. The study's findings and limits: Later work found most CMV-associated TCR beta chains apparently HLA-restricted. Earlier analysis yielded a pattern in which most TCR beta V segments were productive about 87% or about 30% of the time.

The CDR3 runs 15 residues. The germline gives CDR1 SEHNR, CDR2 FQNEAQ (reference sequence). The germline V and J ends were trimmed by 5 bases and 1 base, with 14 bases remaining between them. Note on this clone: The target antigen is unknown.

The PCR used 60 Vbeta and 13 Jbeta primers. Original methodology: Approximately 9.9 million of roughly 81 million unique TCR beta chains were shared, per a later count. Sequencing was performed with immunoSEQ multiplex PCR; in TCRdb, only in-frame clones are kept and a portion is missing. V and J calls and clone size are those listed in that table; D and trimming were worked out from the DNA. The table records 110,000 to 150,000 clones, 60% to 85% of them present only once. The chain carries TRBV7-9 and TRBJ2-5; D gene unclear. This clonotype was obtained from a young man in good health and CMV-seronegative. Sequencing input: PBMCs. The DNA for the CDR3 is TGTGCCAGCAGCCCTTTTAGCCCCCTCCAAGAGACCCAGTACTTC. Encoded protein: CASSPFSPLQETQYF.